What follows are 8 T cell receptor beta chains derived from one specimen sequenced in a study of CD4 T cells in relation to SARS-CoV-2 and coronaviruses. These TCRs' antigens remain unknown. Sequencing was performed with immunoSEQ multiplex PCR; in TCRdb, only in-frame clones are kept and a portion is missing. Of tens of thousands of clones in the sample, roughly 80% were seen once. Unexposed donor CD4+ T cells date from about 2010-2019, before the COVID-19 pandemic. CD4+ T cells were isolated from the cells after more than nine days of culture. Material for sequencing was CD4+ T cells from PBMCs, cultured in vitro. The receptors were gathered from a human donor in good health.

The chain employs TRBV24-1 and TRBJ1-4; D is ambiguous. Trimming removed 3 bases from V and 8 bases from J, with 12 bases in between. This CDR3 spans 14 amino acids. Germline CDR1 reads KGHDR; CDR2 reads SFDVKD. CDR3 sequence: CATSDPTAQEKLFF. CDR3 DNA: TGTGCCACCAGTGATCCTACAGCTCAGGAAAAACTGTTTTTT.

V usage is TRBV19 and J usage is TRBJ1-1; D perhaps matches TRBD1 (5 bases). Germline V gene data show CDR1 as LNHDA and CDR2 as SQIVND (reference sequence). The V and J ends lost 5 bases and 4 bases respectively, with 11 bases between them. This CDR3 region has 13 residues. This CDR3 reads CASSEGLVTEAFF. In nucleotides, the CDR3 is TGTGCCAGTAGTGAGGGGCTGGTCACTGAAGCTTTCTTT.

J is TRBJ1-5 and V is TRBV4-1; 8 bases align to TRBD1. This CDR3 has 15 residues. Germline loops: CDR1 MGHRA, CDR2 YSYEKL. The V segment lost 8 bases and the J segment 5 bases; nucleotides outside the gene matches: 11. CDR3 region: CASSSTGANYQPQHF. The CDR3 DNA reads as TGCGCCAGCTCGTCGACAGGGGCAAACTATCAGCCCCAGCATTTT.

Regarding this clone: Additional DNA sequences in this sample encode the identical CDR3. This chain joins TRBV6-1 and TRBJ1-2; no clear D. Germline CDR1 MNHNS, CDR2 SASEGT. The ends were cut back, 7 bases at V and 8 bases at J, with 11 bases in the middle. The CDR3 runs to 11 residues. The CDR3 nucleotides read TGTGCCAGCACCGGGTTGGGGGGCTACACCTTC. It encodes CASTGLGGYTF.

The chain uses TRBV5-6 and TRBJ2-1; 10 bases are a match to TRBD2. Germline trimming cut 2 bases from V and 8 bases from J; bases unmatched to any gene: 7. Germline loops: CDR1 SGHDT, CDR2 YYEEEE. This CDR3 is 15 amino acids long. CDR3 residues: CASSFDSGRSHEQFF. The CDR3 bases are TGTGCCAGCAGCTTTGATAGCGGGAGGTCACATGAGCAGTTCTTC.

V gene TRBV30 combines with J gene TRBJ1-2, with D hard to call. V was cut by 3 bases and J by 8 bases, with 13 bases left in between. The CDR3 spans 12 residues. The germline CDR1 and CDR2 sequences are GTSNPN and SVGIG (reference sequence). CDR3 protein: CAWRELLEGYTF. DNA of the CDR3: TGTGCCTGGAGGGAATTACTGGAAGGCTACACCTTC.

The chain is built from TRBV3-1 (or the pseudogene TRBV3-2) and TRBJ1-1, with TRBD1 matching 8 bases. CDR3 length: 13 amino acids. Germline-derived CDR1 and CDR2 are LGHDT and YNNKEL (reference sequence). Trimming took 1 base from V and 6 from J; bases not matched to a gene: 1. The CDR3 bases are TGTGCCAGCAGCCAAGTACAGGGGGCTGAAGCTTTCTTT. This sequence encodes CASSQVQGAEAFF.

This clone has just one count. The chain couples TRBV28 to TRBJ1-6; perhaps TRBD1 as D (5 bases). CDR3 length equals 16 residues. Germline CDR1 is MDHEN and CDR2 is SYDVKM. Trimming removed 2 bases at V and 9 bases at J, with 17 bases between. CDR3 sequence: CASSLGWGRSGSPLHF. For the CDR3, the DNA is TGTGCCAGCAGTTTAGGGTGGGGGAGGAGTGGTTCACCCCTCCACTTT.